This T cell receptor beta chain was retrieved from a study of OX40 agonist ivuxolimab in advanced cancers. Across the study: It was permissible to have had prior anti-PD-1, anti-PD-L1 or anti-CTLA-4 therapy, and less than 45% had some. Three individuals attained partial responses, comprising one hepatocellular carcinoma case and two cutaneous melanoma cases.

The V gene's germline CDR1 is MNHNS and CDR2 SASEGT. The V gene end was trimmed by 5 bases and the J gene end by 5 bases; junction bases not matched to a gene: 3. The CDR3 has 14 residues. In regard to this clone: The antigen is undetermined.

Here immunoSEQ multiplex PCR was the method, and the copy in TCRdb shows in-frame clones only, minus some. The sample has under 55,000 clones, 80% to 90% seen once; the top ten hold around 2.1%. Study findings and constraints: At 0.1 to 3.0 mg/kg and by week 6, clonal expansion occurred in CD4+ and CD8+ blood T cells.

The sequencing used CD4+ or CD8+ T cells sorted from blood, collected in a trial of the OX40 agonist ivuxolimab. The receptor was derived from an adult with an advanced solid tumor such as melanoma, head and neck, liver or kidney cancer. This chain joins TRBV6-1 and TRBJ1-6, with 7 nucleotides matching TRBD1. CDR3 DNA sequence: TGTGCCAGCAGTCGACAGGGACATAATTCACCCCTCCACTTT. Residues: CASSRQGHNSPLHF.